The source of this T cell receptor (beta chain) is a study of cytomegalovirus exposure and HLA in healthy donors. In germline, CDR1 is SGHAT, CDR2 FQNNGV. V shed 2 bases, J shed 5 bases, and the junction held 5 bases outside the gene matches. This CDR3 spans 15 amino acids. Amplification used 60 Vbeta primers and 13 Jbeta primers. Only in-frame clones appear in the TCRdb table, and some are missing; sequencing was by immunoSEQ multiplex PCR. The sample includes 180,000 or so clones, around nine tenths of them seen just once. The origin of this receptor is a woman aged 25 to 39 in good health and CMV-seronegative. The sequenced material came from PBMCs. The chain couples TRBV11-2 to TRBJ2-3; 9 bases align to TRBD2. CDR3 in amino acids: CASSLLAGAGDTQYF. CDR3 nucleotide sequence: TGTGCCAGCAGCTTATTAGCGGGAGCAGGAGATACGCAGTATTTT.